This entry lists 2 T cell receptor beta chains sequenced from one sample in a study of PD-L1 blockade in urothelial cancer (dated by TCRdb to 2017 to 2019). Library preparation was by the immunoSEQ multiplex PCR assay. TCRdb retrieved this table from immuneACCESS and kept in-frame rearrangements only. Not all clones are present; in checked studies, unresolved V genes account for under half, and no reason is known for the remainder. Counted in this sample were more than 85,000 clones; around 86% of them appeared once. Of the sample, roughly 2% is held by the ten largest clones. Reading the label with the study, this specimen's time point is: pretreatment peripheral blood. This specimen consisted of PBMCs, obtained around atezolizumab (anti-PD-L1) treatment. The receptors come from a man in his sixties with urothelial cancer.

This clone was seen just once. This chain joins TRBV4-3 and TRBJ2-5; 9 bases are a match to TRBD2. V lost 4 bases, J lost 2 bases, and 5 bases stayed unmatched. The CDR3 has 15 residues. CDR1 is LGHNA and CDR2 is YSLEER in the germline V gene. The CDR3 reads CASSPNLAGQETQYF. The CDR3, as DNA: TGCGCCAGCAGCCCTAACCTAGCGGGGCAAGAGACCCAGTACTTC.

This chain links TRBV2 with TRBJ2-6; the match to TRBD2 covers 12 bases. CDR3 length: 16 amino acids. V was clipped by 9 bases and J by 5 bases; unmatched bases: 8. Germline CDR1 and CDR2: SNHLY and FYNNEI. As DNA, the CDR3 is TGTGCCAGGCCTAGCGGGGGGGCCCCGCGGGCCAACGTCCTGACTTTC. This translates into CARPSGGAPRANVLTF.